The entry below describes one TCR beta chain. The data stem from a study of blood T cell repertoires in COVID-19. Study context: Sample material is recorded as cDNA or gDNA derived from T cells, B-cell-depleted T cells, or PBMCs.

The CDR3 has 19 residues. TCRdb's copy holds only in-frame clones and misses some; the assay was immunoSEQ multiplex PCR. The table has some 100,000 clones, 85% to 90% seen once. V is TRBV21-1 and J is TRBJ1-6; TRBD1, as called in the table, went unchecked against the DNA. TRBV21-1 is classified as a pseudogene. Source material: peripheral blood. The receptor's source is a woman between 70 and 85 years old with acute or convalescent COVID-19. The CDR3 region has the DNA TGTGCCAGCAGCACTCGGGACAGGGTTCATGCCGCCTATAATTCACCCCTCCACTTT. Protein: CASSTRDRVHAAYNSPLHF.